This entry is about one T cell receptor (beta chain). The CD8+ and CD4+ T cells were negatively isolated, with the TEMRA cells enriched by FACS. V was trimmed by 0 bases and J by 10 bases, leaving 9 bases between them. The germline V gene encodes CDR1 MGHRA and CDR2 YSYEKL. The CDR3 is 13 residues long. The data stem from a study of CD8 T cells in Susac syndrome. Random hexamers were used to reverse transcribe 0.5 to 1 ug of RNA. TCRdb reanalysed the immunoSEQ multiplex PCR reads using MiXCR and keeps one entry per CDR3 protein. The sample records around 150,000 distinct CDR3 sequences, roughly 95% being singletons.

The sample comprised CD4+ T cells from PBMCs. The clonotype comes from a human donor in good health. The rearrangement joins TRBV4-1 to TRBJ1-4; D is ambiguous. DNA for the CDR3: TGCGCCAGCAGCCAAGAAGTCTGGGCAAAACTGTTTTTT. It is translated as CASSQEVWAKLFF.